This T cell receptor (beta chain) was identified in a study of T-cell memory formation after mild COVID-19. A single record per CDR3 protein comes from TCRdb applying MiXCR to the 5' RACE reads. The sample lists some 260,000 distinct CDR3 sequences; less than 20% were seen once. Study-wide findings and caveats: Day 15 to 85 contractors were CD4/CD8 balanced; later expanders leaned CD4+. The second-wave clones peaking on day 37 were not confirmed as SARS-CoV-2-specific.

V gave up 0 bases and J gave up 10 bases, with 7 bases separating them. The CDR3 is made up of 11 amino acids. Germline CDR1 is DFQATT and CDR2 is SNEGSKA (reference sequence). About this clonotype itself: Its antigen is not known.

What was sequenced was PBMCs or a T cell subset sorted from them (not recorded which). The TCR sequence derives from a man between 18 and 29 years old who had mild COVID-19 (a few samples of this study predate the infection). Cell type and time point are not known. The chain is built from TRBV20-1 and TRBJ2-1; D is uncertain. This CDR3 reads CSARDRAEQFF. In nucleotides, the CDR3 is TGCAGTGCTAGAGATAGGGCCGAGCAGTTCTTC.